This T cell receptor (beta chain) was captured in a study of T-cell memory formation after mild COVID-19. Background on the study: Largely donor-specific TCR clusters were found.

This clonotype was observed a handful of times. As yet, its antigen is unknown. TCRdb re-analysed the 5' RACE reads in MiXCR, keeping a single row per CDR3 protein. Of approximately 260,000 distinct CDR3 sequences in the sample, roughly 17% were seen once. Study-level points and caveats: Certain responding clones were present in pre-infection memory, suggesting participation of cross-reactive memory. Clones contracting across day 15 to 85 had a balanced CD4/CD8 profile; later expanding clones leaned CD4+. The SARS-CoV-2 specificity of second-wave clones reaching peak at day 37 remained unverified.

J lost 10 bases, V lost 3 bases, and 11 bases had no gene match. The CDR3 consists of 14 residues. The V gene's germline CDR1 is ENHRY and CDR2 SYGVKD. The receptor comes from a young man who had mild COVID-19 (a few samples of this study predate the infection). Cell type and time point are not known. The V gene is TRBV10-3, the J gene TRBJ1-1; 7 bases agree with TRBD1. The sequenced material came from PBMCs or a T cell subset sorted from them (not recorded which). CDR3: CAISDPLMTGIAFF. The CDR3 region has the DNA TGTGCCATCAGTGACCCGTTGATGACAGGGATAGCTTTCTTT.